The source of this T cell receptor beta chain is a study of blood T cell repertoires in COVID-19 (dated by TCRdb to 2019 to 2021). The study in broad terms: The collaborator samples originated in the United States, Italy and Spain and spanned the acute and convalescent phases of COVID-19. The material from the prospective study consisted of cDNA or gDNA derived from T cells, B-cell-depleted T cells, or PBMCs. Deeply sampled blood TCRbeta repertoires from subjects exposed to, actively infected with, or recovered from COVID-19 were included in the dataset. The repertoires were made available in a free public database intended to serve as a resource for research on the immune response to SARS-CoV-2. The samples were drawn from two sources: the first 160 participants of the ongoing ImmuneRACE study, and over 950 subjects contributed by 6 global collaborators. Nearly every sample came with metadata listing a de-identified subject ID, COVID-19 status, age in years and sex. Where available, HLA class I and class II types were obtained from metadata supplied by the sample provider rather than from assay-based typing.

A second Seattle source provided samples from volunteer blood donors who had recovered from COVID-19. Each collaborating institution followed its own protocols to collect whole blood in K2EDTA tubes. For TCRbeta analysis, collaborators shipped samples as frozen whole blood, isolated PBMCs, or DNA extracted from either of those sample types. TCRbeta CDR3 regions were amplified from genomic DNA by means of the immunoSEQ Assay, a bias-controlled multiplex PCR. As for how the authors treated the data: Nucleated cell counts per sample were estimated from amplification of reference gene primers within the assay. Sequence reads were collapsed and filtered to measure the absolute abundance of every unique TCRbeta CDR3 rearrangement. For each sample, productive Simpson clonality was calculated as the square root of Simpson's diversity index across productive rearrangements. Sourced from immuneACCESS, this table was stored by TCRdb with only in-frame sequences that have V and J called. A share of the clones is absent; for the studies checked, an unresolved V gene accounts for under half, and the remainder has no known explanation. V and J calls plus clone size are reproduced from that table; the DNA served to infer D and trimming. Here the sample has about 310,000 clones; 80% to 90% occur a single time. About 8% of the sample is held by the ten biggest clonotypes.

General conclusions and limits of the study: How much clinical and demographic metadata was included differed by source and by participant, and the metadata was provided uncurated.

Of note for this clone: The specificity of this receptor is unknown. There are no base qualities to consult, and no much larger clone falls within one base.

The CDR3 runs 17 residues from the cysteine to the phenylalanine. Of the read, only the CDR3 DNA is kept; its 51 bases are in frame from base 1. From V the trimming removes 6 bases and from J it removes 6 bases, while the gene matches leave 17 bases of the junction unaccounted for. The germline V gene encodes CDR1 KGHSH and CDR2 LQKENI. Sequenced sample: peripheral blood. The V gene is TRBV18 and the J gene is TRBJ2-7, with 10 bases aligning to TRBD2. This receptor was obtained from a woman between 50 and 59 years old who had recovered from COVID-19. The DNA sequence is as follows: TGTGCCAGCTCGAGGGACACCGGGCTAGCGGGGGTACTCGAGCAGTACTTC. This codes for CASSRDTGLAGVLEQYF.